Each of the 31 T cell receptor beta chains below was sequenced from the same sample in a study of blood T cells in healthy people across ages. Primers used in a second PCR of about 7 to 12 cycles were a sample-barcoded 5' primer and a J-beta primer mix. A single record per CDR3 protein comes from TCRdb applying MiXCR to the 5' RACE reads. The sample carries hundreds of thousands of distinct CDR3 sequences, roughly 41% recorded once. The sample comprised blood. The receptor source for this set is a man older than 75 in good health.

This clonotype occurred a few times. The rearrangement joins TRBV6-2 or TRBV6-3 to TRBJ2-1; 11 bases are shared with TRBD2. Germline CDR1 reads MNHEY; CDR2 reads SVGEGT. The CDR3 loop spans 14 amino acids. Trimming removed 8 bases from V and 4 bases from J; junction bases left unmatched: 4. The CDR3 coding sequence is TGTGCCAGCGCGGGGACTAGCGGATACAATGAGCAGTTCTTC. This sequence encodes CASAGTSGYNEQFF.

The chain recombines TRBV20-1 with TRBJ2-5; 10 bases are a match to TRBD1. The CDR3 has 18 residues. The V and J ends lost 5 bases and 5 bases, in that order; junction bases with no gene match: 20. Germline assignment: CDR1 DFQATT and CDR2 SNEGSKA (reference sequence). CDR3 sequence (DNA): TGCAGTGCTTCCACGACAAAGGCCGGGACAGGGGCTGTGGAGACCCAGTACTTC. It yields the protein CSASTTKAGTGAVETQYF.

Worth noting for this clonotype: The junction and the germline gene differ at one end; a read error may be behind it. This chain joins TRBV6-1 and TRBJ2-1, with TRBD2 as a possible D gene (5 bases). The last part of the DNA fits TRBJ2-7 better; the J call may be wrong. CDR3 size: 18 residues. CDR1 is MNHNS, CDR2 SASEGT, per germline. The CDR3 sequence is CAGSPLPYTGYSYNEQYF. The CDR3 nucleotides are TGTGCCGGCAGTCCACTCCCCTACACGGGGTACTCCTACAATGAGCAGTACTTC.

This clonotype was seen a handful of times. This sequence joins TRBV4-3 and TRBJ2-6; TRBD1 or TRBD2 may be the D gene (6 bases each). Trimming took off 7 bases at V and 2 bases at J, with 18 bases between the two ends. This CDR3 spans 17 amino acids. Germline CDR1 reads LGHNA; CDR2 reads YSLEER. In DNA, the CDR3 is TGCGCCAGCAAATCCGGGGGCGTCTTCGCTGGGGCCAACGTCCTGACTTTC. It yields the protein CASKSGGVFAGANVLTF.

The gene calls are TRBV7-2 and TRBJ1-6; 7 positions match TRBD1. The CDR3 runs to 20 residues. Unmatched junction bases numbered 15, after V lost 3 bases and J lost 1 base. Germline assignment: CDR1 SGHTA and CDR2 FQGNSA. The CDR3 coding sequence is TGTGCCAGCAGCTTCGATGGCCGACAGGGCTTATTGTCCTATAATTCACCCCTCCACTTT. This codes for CASSFDGRQGLLSYNSPLHF. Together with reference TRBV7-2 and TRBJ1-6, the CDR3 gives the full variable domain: GAGVSQSPSNKVTEKGKDVELRCDPISGHTALYWYRQSLGQGLEFLIYFQGNSAPDKSGLPSDRFSAERTGGSVSTLTIQRTQQEDSAVYLCASSFDGRQGLLSYNSPLHFGNGTRLTVT.

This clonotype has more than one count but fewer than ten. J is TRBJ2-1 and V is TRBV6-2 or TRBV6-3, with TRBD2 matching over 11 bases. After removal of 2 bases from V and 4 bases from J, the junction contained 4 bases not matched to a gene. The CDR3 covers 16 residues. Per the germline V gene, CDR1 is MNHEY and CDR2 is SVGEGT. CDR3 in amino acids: CASSYPTSGKYNEQFF. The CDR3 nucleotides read TGTGCCAGCAGTTACCCGACTAGCGGGAAATACAATGAGCAGTTCTTC.

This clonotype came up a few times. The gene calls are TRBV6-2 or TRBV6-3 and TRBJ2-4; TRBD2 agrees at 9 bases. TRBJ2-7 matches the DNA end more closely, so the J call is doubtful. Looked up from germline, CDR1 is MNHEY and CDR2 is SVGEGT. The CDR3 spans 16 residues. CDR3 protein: CASSYLGLALGDEQYF. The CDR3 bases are TGTGCCAGCAGTTACTTAGGACTAGCGCTTGGCGACGAGCAGTACTTC.

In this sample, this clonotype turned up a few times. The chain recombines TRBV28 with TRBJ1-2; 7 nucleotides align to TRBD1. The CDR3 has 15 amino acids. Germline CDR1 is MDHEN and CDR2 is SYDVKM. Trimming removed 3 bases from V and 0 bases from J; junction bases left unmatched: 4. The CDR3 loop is CASSLLGQTNYGYTF. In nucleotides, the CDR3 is TGTGCCAGCAGTTTGTTGGGACAGACTAACTATGGCTACACCTTC.

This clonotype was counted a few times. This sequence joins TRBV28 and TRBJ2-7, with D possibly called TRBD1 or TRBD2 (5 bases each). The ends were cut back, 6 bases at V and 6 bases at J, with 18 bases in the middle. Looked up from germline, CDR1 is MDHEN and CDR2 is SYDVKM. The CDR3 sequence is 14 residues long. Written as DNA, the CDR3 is TGTGCCAGCAGGAGGGACCCGGTTACTCGCGAGCAGTACTTC. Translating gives CASRRDPVTREQYF.

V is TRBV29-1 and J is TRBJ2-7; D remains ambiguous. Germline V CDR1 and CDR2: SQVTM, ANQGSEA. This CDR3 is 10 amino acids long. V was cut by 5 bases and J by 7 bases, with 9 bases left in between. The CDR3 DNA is TGCAGCGTTCTTAGTGGGGAGCAGTACTTC. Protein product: CSVLSGEQYF.

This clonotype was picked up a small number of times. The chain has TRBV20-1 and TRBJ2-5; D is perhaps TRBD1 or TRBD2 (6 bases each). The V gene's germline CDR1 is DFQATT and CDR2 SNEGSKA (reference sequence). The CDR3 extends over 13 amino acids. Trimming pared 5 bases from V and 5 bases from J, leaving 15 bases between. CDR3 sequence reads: CSARLGGLETQYF. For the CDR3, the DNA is TGCAGTGCTCGACTTGGGGGGCTCGAGACCCAGTACTTC.

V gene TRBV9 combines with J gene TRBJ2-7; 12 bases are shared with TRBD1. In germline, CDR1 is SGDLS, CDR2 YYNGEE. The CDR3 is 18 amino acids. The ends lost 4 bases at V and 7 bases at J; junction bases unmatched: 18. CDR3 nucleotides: TGTGCCAGCAGCCCTTCCGGGACAGGGGGCATCGGTCCTAGAGAGCAGTACTTC. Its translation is CASSPSGTGGIGPREQYF.

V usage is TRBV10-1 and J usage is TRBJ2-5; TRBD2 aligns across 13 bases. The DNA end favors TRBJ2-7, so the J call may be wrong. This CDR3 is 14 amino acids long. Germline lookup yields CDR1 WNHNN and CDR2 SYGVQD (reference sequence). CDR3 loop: CASSAGTSGNEQYF. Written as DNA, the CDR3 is TGCGCCAGCAGTGCCGGGACTAGCGGGAACGAGCAGTACTTC.

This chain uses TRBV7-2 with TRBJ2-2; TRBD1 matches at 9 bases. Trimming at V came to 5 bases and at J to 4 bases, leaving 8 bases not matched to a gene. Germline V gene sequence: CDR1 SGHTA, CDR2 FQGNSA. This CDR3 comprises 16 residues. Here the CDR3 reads CASSDPGQGGTGELFF. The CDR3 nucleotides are TGTGCCAGCAGCGATCCGGGACAGGGTGGCACCGGGGAGCTGTTTTTT.

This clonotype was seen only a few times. The CDR3 bases are TGCGCCAGCAGCCCCAACTGGGAGACCCAGTACTTC. Residues: CASSPNWETQYF. The chain recombines TRBV5-1 with TRBJ2-5; D not certain. The germline V gene has CDR1 SGHRS and CDR2 YFSETQ. The CDR3 covers 12 residues. V gave up 4 bases and J gave up 5 bases, with 9 bases separating them.

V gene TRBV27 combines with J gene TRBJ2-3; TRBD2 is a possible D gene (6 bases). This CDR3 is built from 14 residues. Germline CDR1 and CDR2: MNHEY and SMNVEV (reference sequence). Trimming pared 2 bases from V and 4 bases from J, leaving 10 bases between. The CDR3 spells CASSLAGMPDTQYF. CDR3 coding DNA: TGTGCCAGCAGTTTAGCGGGAATGCCAGATACGCAGTATTTT.

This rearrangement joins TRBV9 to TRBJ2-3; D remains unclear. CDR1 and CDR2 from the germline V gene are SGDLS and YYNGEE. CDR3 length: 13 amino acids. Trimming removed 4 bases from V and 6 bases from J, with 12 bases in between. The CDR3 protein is CASSSQSADTQYF. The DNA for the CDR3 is TGTGCCAGCAGCTCCCAAAGTGCGGATACGCAGTATTTT.

This CDR3 reads CASSRTGSSQPQHF. For the CDR3, the DNA is TGTGCCAGCAGCCGGACAGGGAGTTCTCAGCCCCAGCATTTT. J is TRBJ1-5 and V is TRBV14; 8 nucleotides line up with TRBD1. The germline gives CDR1 SGHDN, CDR2 FVKESK. Trimming took 4 bases from V and 6 from J; bases not matched to a gene: 5. The CDR3 is 14 residues long.

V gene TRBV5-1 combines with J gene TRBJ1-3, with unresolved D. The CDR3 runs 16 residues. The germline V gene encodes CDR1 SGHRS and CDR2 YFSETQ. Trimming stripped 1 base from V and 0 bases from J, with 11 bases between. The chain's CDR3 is CASSLSAGNSGNTIYF. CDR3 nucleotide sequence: TGCGCCAGCAGCTTGAGTGCAGGCAACTCTGGAAACACCATATATTTT.

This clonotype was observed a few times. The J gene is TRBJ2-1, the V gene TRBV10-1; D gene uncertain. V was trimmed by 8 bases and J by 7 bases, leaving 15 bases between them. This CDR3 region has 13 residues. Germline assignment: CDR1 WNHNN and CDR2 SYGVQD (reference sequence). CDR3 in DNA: TGCGCCAGCCATCCCCTTACGCGGAATGAGCAGTTCTTC. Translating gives CASHPLTRNEQFF.

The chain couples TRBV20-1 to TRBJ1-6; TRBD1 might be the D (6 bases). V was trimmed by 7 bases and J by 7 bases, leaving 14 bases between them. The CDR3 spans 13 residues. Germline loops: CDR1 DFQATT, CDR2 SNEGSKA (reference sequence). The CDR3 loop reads CSVSRQENSPLHF. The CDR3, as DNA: TGCAGTGTTAGTCGACAGGAAAATTCACCCCTCCACTTT.

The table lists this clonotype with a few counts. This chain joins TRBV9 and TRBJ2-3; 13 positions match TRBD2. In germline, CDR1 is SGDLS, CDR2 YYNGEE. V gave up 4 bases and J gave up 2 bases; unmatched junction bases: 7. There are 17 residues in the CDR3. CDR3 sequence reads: CASSPGLAGIFTDTQYF. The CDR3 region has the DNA TGTGCCAGCAGCCCGGGACTAGCGGGAATTTTCACAGATACGCAGTATTTT.

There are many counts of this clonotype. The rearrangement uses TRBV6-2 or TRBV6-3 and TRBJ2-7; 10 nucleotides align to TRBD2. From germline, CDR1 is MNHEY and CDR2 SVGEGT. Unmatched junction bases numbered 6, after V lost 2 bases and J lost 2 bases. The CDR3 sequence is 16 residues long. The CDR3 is CASSYPPSGSPYEQYF. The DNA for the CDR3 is TGTGCCAGCAGTTACCCACCTAGCGGGAGCCCCTACGAGCAGTACTTC.

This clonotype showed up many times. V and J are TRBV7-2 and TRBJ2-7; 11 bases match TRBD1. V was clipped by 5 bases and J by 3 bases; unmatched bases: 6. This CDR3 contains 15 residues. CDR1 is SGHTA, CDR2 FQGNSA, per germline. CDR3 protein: CASSERTGGLYEQYF. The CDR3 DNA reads TGTGCCAGCAGCGAGAGGACAGGGGGCCTCTACGAGCAGTACTTC.

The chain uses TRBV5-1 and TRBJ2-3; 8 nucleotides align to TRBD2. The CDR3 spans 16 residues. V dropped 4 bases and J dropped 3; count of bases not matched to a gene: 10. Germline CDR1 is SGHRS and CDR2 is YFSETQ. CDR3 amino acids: CASSGPGLETTDTQYF. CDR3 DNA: TGCGCCAGCAGCGGACCGGGACTAGAGACGACAGATACGCAGTATTTT.

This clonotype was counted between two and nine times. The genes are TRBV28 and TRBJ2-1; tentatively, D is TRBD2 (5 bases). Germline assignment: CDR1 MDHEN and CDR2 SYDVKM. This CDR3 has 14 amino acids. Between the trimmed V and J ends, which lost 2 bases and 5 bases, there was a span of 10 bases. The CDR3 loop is CASSLVARNNEQFF. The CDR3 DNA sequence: TGTGCCAGCAGTTTAGTAGCGCGTAACAATGAGCAGTTCTTC. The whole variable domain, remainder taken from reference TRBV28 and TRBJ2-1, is DVKVTQSSRYLVKRTGEKVFLECVQDMDHENMFWYRQDPGLGLRLIYFSYDVKMKEKGDIPEGYSVSREKKERFSLILESASTNQTSMYLCASSLVARNNEQFFGPGTRLTVL.

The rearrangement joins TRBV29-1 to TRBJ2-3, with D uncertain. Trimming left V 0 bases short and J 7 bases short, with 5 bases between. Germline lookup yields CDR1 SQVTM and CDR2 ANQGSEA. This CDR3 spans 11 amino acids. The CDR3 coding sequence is TGCAGCGTTGAAGAATTGAATACGCAGTATTTT. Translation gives CSVEELNTQYF.

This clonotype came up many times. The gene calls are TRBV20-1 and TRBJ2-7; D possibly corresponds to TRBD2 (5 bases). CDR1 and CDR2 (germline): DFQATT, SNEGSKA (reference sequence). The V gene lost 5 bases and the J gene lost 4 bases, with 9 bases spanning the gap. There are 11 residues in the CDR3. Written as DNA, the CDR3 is TGCAGTGCTGAACTAGGGTACGAGCAGTACTTC. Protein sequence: CSAELGYEQYF.

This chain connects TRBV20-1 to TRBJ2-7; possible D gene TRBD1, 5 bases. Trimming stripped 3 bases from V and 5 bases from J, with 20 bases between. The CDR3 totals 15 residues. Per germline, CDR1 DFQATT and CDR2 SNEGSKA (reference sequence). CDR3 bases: TGCAGTGCTAGTACTCTGGCAGGGTGGACCGACGAGCAGTACTTC. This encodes CSASTLAGWTDEQYF.

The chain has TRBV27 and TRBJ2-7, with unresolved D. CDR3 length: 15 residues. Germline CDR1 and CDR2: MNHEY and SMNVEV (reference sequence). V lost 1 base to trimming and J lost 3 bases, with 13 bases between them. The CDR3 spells CASSLFGGLGYEQYF. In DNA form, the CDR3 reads TGTGCCAGCAGTTTATTTGGCGGCCTTGGCTACGAGCAGTACTTC.

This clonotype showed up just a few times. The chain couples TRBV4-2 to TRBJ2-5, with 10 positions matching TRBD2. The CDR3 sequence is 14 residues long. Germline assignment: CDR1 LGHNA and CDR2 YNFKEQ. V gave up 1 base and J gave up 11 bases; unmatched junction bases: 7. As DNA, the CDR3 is TGTGCCAGCAGCCAAGTTGGGACTAGCGATGAGCAGTACTTC. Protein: CASSQVGTSDEQYF.